This TCR beta chain is from a study of blood T cell repertoires in COVID-19. Study context: Italy, Spain and the United States were the sources of the convalescent and acute COVID-19 samples.

The cohort comprised adults aged about 18 to 90 years residing in some 24 US areas. Two negative PCRs, clearance, or symptom resolution were required of recovered Cohort 3 donors. Original analysis: Amplified reference gene primers provided the basis for estimating nucleated cell counts. Libraries were prepared by immunoSEQ multiplex PCR; TCRdb keeps only in-frame clonotypes and omits some of them. That table supplies the V and J calls and clone size; D and trimming were determined from the DNA. The sample has 250,000 to 350,000 clones, 88% seen once; the top ten hold 0.75% to 1%. Trimming shortened V by 4 bases and J by 4 bases, and 8 bases separated the two germline ends. There are 12 residues in the CDR3. CDR1 and CDR2 from the germline V gene are MGHRA and YSYEKL.

The sequence derives from a woman aged 30 to 39 who had recovered from COVID-19. The chain couples TRBV4-1 to TRBJ2-7, with D perhaps matching TRBD2 (5 bases). Sequencing used PBMCs or T cells enriched from blood (not recorded which). CDR3 nucleotide sequence: TGCGCCAGCAGCCTCCGGGGTTACGAGCAGTACTTC. Protein product: CASSLRGYEQYF.